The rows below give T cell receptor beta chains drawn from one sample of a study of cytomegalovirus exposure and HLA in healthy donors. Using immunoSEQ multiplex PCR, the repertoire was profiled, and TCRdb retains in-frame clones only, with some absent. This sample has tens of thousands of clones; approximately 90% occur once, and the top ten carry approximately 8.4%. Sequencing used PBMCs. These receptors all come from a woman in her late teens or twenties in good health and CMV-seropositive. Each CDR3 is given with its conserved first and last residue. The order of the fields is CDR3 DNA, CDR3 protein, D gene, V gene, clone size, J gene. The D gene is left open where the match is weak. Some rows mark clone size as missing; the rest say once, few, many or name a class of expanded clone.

DNA: TGTGCCAGCAGTTACTCGGGGGCAGGGGCCCAGCATTTT; CDR3: CASSYSGAGAQHF; D: NA; V: TRBV6-5; size: NA; J: TRBJ1-5
DNA: TGTGCCAGCAGCTTAGATGAGGGGGTTAACACTGAAGCTTTCTTT; CDR3: CASSLDEGVNTEAFF; D: NA; V: TRBV7-6; size: NA; J: TRBJ1-1
DNA: TGTGCCAGCAGCTCACAGGCGAACACTGAAGCTTTCTTT; CDR3: CASSSQANTEAFF; D: NA; V: TRBV5-4; size: NA; J: TRBJ1-1
DNA: TGTGCCAGAGTAAGGGAAGGAGACAGGGAGAGAAAACTGTTTTTT; CDR3: CARVREGDRERKLFF; D: TRBD1; V: TRBV19; size: NA; J: TRBJ1-4
DNA: TGTGCCAGCAGCGTAGGCGAAGGGAGGAGCAATCAGCCCCAGCATTTT; CDR3: CASSVGEGRSNQPQHF; D: NA; V: TRBV9; size: NA; J: TRBJ1-5
DNA: TGTGCCAGCAGCCCGACCTCCTTAGCGGGGGACTACGAGCAGTACTTC; CDR3: CASSPTSLAGDYEQYF; D: TRBD2; V: TRBV4-2; size: NA; J: TRBJ2-7
DNA: TGTGCCAGCAGTTGGACAGGGGACAATTCACCCCTCCACTTT; CDR3: CASSWTGDNSPLHF; D: TRBD1; V: TRBV27; size: NA; J: TRBJ1-6
DNA: TGTGCCAGCAGTTACTCAGAGGGGGCGGACACTGAAGCTTTCTTT; CDR3: CASSYSEGADTEAFF; D: TRBD1; V: TRBV6-5; size: few; J: TRBJ1-1
DNA: TGTGCCAGCAGCGTAGGCACAGTAAGAAGCTCCTATAATTCACCCCTCCACTTT; CDR3: CASSVGTVRSSYNSPLHF; D: NA; V: TRBV9; size: NA; J: TRBJ1-6
DNA: TGTGCCAGCAGTTCCTGGGACAGGGACTACGAGCAGTACTTC; CDR3: CASSSWDRDYEQYF; D: TRBD1; V: TRBV28; size: NA; J: TRBJ2-7
DNA: TGTGCCAGCAACCCTACGGGGTGGATGAACACTGAAGCTTTCTTT; CDR3: CASNPTGWMNTEAFF; D: NA; V: TRBV28; size: NA; J: TRBJ1-1
DNA: TGTGCCAGCAGTTACGAGACAGGGGTCTCCTACGAGCAGTACTTC; CDR3: CASSYETGVSYEQYF; D: TRBD1; V: TRBV6-5; size: NA; J: TRBJ2-7
DNA: TGCAGCGCTAGACAGGGGATCCACGAGCAGTACTTC; CDR3: CSARQGIHEQYF; D: TRBD1; V: TRBV29-1; size: NA; J: TRBJ2-7
DNA: TGTGCCAGCAGTTTATCTAGCGGGGGCTTATCCTACGAGCAGTACTTC; CDR3: CASSLSSGGLSYEQYF; D: TRBD2; V: TRBV6-5; size: NA; J: TRBJ2-7
DNA: TGTGCCAGTAATACAGGGGGGTCTAACACTGAAGCTTTCTTT; CDR3: CASNTGGSNTEAFF; D: TRBD1; V: TRBV19; size: NA; J: TRBJ1-1
DNA: TGTGCCAGCAGTGAAAATGAGGGCTCGAACGGGGAGCTGTTTTTT; CDR3: CASSENEGSNGELFF; D: NA; V: TRBV6-1; size: NA; J: TRBJ2-2
DNA: TGTGCCAGCAGCACGGACAGCCGCAGCTCCTATAATTCACCCCTCCACTTT; CDR3: CASSTDSRSSYNSPLHF; D: NA; V: TRBV5-4; size: once; J: TRBJ1-6
DNA: TGTGCCTGGAGTCCCTTCAGGACACTCTCTGGAAACACCATATATTTT; CDR3: CAWSPFRTLSGNTIYF; D: NA; V: TRBV30; size: NA; J: TRBJ1-3
DNA: TGTGCCAGCAGCGTAGATCCTCTAGCCGAGCAGTACTTC; CDR3: CASSVDPLAEQYF; D: NA; V: TRBV9; size: NA; J: TRBJ2-7
DNA: TGCGCCAGCAGCCATGACAGGGGTTACGAGCAGTACTTC; CDR3: CASSHDRGYEQYF; D: TRBD1; V: TRBV5-1; size: NA; J: TRBJ2-7
DNA: TGTGCCAGCAGCGGCCACAGGGACCCCTATAATTCACCCCTCCACTTT; CDR3: CASSGHRDPYNSPLHF; D: NA; V: TRBV9; size: NA; J: TRBJ1-6
DNA: TGTGCTAGCAGCTCGCACAGGAGCCAAGAGACCCAGTACTTC; CDR3: CASSSHRSQETQYF; D: NA; V: TRBV7-7; size: NA; J: TRBJ2-5
DNA: TGTGCCAGTGGGCTAGGGGACAGGGTCTACGAGCAGTACTTC; CDR3: CASGLGDRVYEQYF; D: TRBD1; V: TRBV6-5; size: NA; J: TRBJ2-7
DNA: TGTGCCAGCAGCTCACTACAGGAAGAGACCCAGTACTTC; CDR3: CASSSLQEETQYF; D: NA; V: TRBV7-2; size: NA; J: TRBJ2-5
DNA: TGTGCCAGCTCACTCCGCGAAACTGAAGCTTTCTTT; CDR3: CASSLRETEAFF; D: NA; V: TRBV18; size: NA; J: TRBJ1-1
DNA: TGTGCCAGCAGTTTTCAGGGATTGAACACTGAAGCTTTCTTT; CDR3: CASSFQGLNTEAFF; D: NA; V: TRBV27; size: NA; J: TRBJ1-1
DNA: TGTGCCAGTAGTACTAGGGACAGGAACTATGGCTACACCTTC; CDR3: CASSTRDRNYGYTF; D: TRBD1; V: TRBV19; size: NA; J: TRBJ1-2
DNA: TGTGCCAGCAGTCTTGGGGCGGGGGATCCGAACACCGGGGAGCTGTTTTTT; CDR3: CASSLGAGDPNTGELFF; D: TRBD2; V: TRBV5-6; size: NA; J: TRBJ2-2
DNA: TGTGCCTGGAGTGGGGGACTCCAAGAGACCCAGTACTTC; CDR3: CAWSGGLQETQYF; D: NA; V: TRBV30; size: few; J: TRBJ2-5
DNA: TGTGCCAGCATAGACAGGGGAAATTACTACGAGCAGTACTTC; CDR3: CASIDRGNYYEQYF; D: TRBD1; V: TRBV28; size: NA; J: TRBJ2-7
DNA: TGTGCCAGCAGCCCAACAGGGGGGACGAACACCGGGGAGCTGTTTTTT; CDR3: CASSPTGGTNTGELFF; D: TRBD1; V: TRBV5-5; size: NA; J: TRBJ2-2
DNA: TGTGCCAGCAGAGGGACAGGGTTAATCGGGGCCAACGTCCTGACTTTC; CDR3: CASRGTGLIGANVLTF; D: TRBD1; V: TRBV7-3; size: NA; J: TRBJ2-6
DNA: TGTGCCAGCAGTGAAATTTTTAGCGGGGGCTACGAGCAGTACTTC; CDR3: CASSEIFSGGYEQYF; D: TRBD2; V: TRBV2; size: NA; J: TRBJ2-7
DNA: TGTGCCAGCACCTCTAGGGGGAGAAACTATGGCTACACCTTC; CDR3: CASTSRGRNYGYTF; D: NA; V: TRBV6-5; size: NA; J: TRBJ1-2
DNA: TGTGCCAGCAGCACCCCACAGGGTCGACCCCTCCACTTT; CDR3: CASSTPQGRPLHF; D: NA; V: TRBV5-4; size: NA; J: TRBJ1-6
DNA: TGCGCCAGCAGTGATGGGGGCGGGTCCTACAATGAGCAGTTCTTC; CDR3: CASSDGGGSYNEQFF; D: NA; V: TRBV4-1; size: NA; J: TRBJ2-1
DNA: TGCGCCAGCAGCCAAGATTATGTCAAGAGCACTGAAGCTTTCTTT; CDR3: CASSQDYVKSTEAFF; D: NA; V: TRBV4-1; size: NA; J: TRBJ1-1
DNA: TGTGCCAGTAGTGGGACTAGCGGTGGGAACACCGGGGAGCTGTTTTTT; CDR3: CASSGTSGGNTGELFF; D: TRBD2; V: TRBV19; size: NA; J: TRBJ2-2
DNA: TGTGCCAGCAGTTACCTTCGACAGAACTATGGCTACACCTTC; CDR3: CASSYLRQNYGYTF; D: NA; V: TRBV6-6; size: NA; J: TRBJ1-2
DNA: TGTGCCAGCAGCTTAGTCCTGGGCCACACTGAAGCTTTCTTT; CDR3: CASSLVLGHTEAFF; D: NA; V: TRBV13; size: NA; J: TRBJ1-1
DNA: TGTGCCAGCAGCTTTACGGCAGGGGGGTGGAATGGCTACACCTTC; CDR3: CASSFTAGGWNGYTF; D: TRBD1; V: TRBV5-4; size: few; J: TRBJ1-2
DNA: TGTGCCAGCAGCCAAGATCTAGCGGGGGTCTCCTACGAGCAGTACTTC; CDR3: CASSQDLAGVSYEQYF; D: TRBD2; V: TRBV4-2; size: NA; J: TRBJ2-7
DNA: TGTGCCAGTAATTTCGAGTTTCAGCCCCAGCATTTT; CDR3: CASNFEFQPQHF; D: NA; V: TRBV19; size: NA; J: TRBJ1-5
DNA: TGTGCCAGCAGTTTATTGGACAGGGGGCGGGAAAAACTGTTTTTT; CDR3: CASSLLDRGREKLFF; D: TRBD1; V: TRBV28; size: once; J: TRBJ1-4
DNA: TGTGCCAGCAGCCAAAGAGGCGGCGGCTTGATCTCCTATAATTCACCCCTCCACTTT; CDR3: CASSQRGGGLISYNSPLHF; D: NA; V: TRBV7-2; size: NA; J: TRBJ1-6
DNA: TGTGCCTGGTCAGGAGGCCACGGGAAGCAGTTCTTC; CDR3: CAWSGGHGKQFF; D: NA; V: TRBV30; size: NA; J: TRBJ2-1
DNA: TGCAGCGTTGAAGACTATGACAGATCTCGGCAGTTCTTC; CDR3: CSVEDYDRSRQFF; D: NA; V: TRBV29-1; size: NA; J: TRBJ2-1
DNA: TGTGCCAGCAGTCCGGTTGCTAATGAAAAACTGTTTTTT; CDR3: CASSPVANEKLFF; D: NA; V: TRBV2; size: NA; J: TRBJ1-4